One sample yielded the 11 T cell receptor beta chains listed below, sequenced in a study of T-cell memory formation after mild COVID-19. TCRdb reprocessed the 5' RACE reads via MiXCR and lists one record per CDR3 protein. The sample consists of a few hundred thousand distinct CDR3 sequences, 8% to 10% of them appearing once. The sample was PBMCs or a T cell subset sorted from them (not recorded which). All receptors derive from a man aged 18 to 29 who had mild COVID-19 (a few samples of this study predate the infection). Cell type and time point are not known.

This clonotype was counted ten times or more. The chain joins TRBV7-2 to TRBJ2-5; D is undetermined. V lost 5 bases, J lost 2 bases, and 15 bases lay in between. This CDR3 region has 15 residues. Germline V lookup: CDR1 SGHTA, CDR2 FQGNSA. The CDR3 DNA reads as TGTGCCAGCAGCACCTCTCCGCAACGTCAAGAGACCCAGTACTTC. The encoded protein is CASSTSPQRQETQYF.

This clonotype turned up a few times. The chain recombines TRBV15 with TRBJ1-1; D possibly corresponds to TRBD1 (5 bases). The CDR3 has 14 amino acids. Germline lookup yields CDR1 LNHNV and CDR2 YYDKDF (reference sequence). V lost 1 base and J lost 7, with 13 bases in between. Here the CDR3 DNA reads TGTGCCACCAGCAGAGTGCGCGGGGCCGGTGAAGCTTTCTTT. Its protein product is CATSRVRGAGEAFF. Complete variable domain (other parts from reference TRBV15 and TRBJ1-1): DAMVIQNPRYQVTQFGKPVTLSCSQTLNHNVMYWYQQKSSQAPKLLFHYYDKDFNNEADTPDNFQSRRPNTSFCFLDIRSPGLGDTAMYLCATSRVRGAGEAFFGQGTRLTVV.

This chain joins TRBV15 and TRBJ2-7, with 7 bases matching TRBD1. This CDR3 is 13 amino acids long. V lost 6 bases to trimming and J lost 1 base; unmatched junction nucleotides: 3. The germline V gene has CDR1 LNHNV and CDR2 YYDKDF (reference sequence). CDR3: CATRTGTSYEQYF. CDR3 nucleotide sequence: TGTGCCACCAGGACAGGGACATCCTACGAGCAGTACTTC.

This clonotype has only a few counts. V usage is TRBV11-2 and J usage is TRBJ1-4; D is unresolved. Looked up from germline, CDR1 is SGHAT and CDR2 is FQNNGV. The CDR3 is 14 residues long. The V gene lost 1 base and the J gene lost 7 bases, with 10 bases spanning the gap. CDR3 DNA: TGTGCCAGCAGCTTAGGGCCGGTAGTTGAAAAACTGTTTTTT. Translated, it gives CASSLGPVVEKLFF.

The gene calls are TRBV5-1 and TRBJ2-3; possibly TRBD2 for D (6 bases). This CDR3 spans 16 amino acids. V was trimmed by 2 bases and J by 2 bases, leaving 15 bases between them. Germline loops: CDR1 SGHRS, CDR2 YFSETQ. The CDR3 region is CASSFTGGALTDTQYF. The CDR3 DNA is TGCGCCAGCAGCTTTACTGGAGGGGCCCTCACAGATACGCAGTATTTT.

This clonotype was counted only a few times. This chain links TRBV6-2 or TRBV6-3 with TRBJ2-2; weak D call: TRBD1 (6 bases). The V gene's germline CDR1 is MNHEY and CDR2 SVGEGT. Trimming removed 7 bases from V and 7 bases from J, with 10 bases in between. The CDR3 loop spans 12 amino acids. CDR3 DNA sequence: TGTGCCAGCACCCAGGGGTTCGGGGAGCTGTTTTTT. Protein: CASTQGFGELFF.

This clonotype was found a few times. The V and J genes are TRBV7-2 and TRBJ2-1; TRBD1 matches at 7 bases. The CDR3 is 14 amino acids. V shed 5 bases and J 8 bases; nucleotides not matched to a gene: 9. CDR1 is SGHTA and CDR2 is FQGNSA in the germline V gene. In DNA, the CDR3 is TGTGCCAGCAGCCCCCAGACAGGGTTCGATGAGCAGTTCTTC. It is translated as CASSPQTGFDEQFF. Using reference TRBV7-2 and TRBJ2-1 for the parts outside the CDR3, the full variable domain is GAGVSQSPSNKVTEKGKDVELRCDPISGHTALYWYRQSLGQGLEFLIYFQGNSAPDKSGLPSDRFSAERTGGSVSTLTIQRTQQEDSAVYLCASSPQTGFDEQFFGPGTRLTVL.

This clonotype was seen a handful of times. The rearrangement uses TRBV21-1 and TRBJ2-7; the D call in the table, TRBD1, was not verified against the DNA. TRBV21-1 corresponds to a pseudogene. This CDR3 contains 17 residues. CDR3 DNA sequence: TGTGCCAGCAGCACACACCCATGGGCGACAGTGGTCAACGAGCAGTACGTC. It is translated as CASSTHPWATVVNEQYV.

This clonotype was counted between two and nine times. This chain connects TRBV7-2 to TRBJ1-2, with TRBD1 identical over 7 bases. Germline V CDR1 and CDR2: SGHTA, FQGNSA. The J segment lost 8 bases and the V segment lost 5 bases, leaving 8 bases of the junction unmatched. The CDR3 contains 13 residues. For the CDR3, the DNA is TGTGCCAGCAGCCCTGACAGGGTACGAGGCTACACCTTC. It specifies CASSPDRVRGYTF. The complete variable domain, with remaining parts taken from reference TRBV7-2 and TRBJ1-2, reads GAGVSQSPSNKVTEKGKDVELRCDPISGHTALYWYRQSLGQGLEFLIYFQGNSAPDKSGLPSDRFSAERTGGSVSTLTIQRTQQEDSAVYLCASSPDRVRGYTFGSGTRLTVV.

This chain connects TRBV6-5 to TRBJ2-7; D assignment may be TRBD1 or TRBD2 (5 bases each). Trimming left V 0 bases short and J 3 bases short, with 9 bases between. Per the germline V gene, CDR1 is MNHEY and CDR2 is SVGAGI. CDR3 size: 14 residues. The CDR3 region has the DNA TGTGCCAGCAGTTACTCAGGGACCTTCTACGAGCAGTACTTC. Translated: CASSYSGTFYEQYF.

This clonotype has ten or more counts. CDR3 nucleotide sequence: TGCGCCAGCAGCCATGGACTAGCTTACACCGGGGAGCTGTTTTTT. This sequence encodes CASSHGLAYTGELFF. V usage is TRBV5-1 and J usage is TRBJ2-2; 8 bases map to TRBD2. Germline V lookup: CDR1 SGHRS, CDR2 YFSETQ. The CDR3 length is 15 residues. The trim removed 4 bases at V and 3 bases at J, leaving 5 bases unmatched.